The source of this T cell receptor (beta chain) is a study of blood T cell repertoires in COVID-19 (dated by TCRdb to the early 2020s). Some background on the complete study: Collaborator samples came from the United States, Italy and Spain and covered acute and convalescent phases of COVID-19. Deeply sampled blood TCRbeta repertoires from subjects exposed to, actively infected with, or recovered from COVID-19 were included in the dataset. Samples were obtained from the ongoing ImmuneRACE study (first 160 participants) and from 950 to 1,500 subjects provided by 6 global collaborators. The material from the prospective study consisted of cDNA or gDNA derived from T cells, B-cell-depleted T cells, or PBMCs. A freely available public database, intended as a resource for researchers studying the immune response to SARS-CoV-2, is where the repertoires were released. Where available, HLA class I and class II types were taken from metadata supplied by the sample provider and were not determined by assay-based typing. A de-identified subject ID, COVID-19 status, age in years and sex were almost always included in the sample metadata.

Based on the germline V gene, the CDR1 and CDR2 sequences are SGHTA and FQGNSA. Its CDR3 holds 14 amino acids, cysteine through phenylalanine. Just the 42-base CDR3 DNA is kept, in frame starting at base 1. V lost 5 bases and J lost 4 bases, and the count of bases not matched to a germline gene is 7. The collaborating institutions used their own protocols to collect whole blood in K2EDTA tubes. For TCRbeta analysis, collaborators shipped samples as frozen whole blood, isolated PBMCs, or DNA extracted from either of those sample types. This clone was counted only a few times. Its antigen is currently not known. Nothing much larger sits one base from this clone, and base qualities are not available. TCRbeta CDR3 regions were amplified from genomic DNA using the immunoSEQ Assay, a bias-controlled multiplex PCR. Under the source paper's analysis protocol: Within the assay, amplification of reference gene primers was used to estimate how many nucleated cells each sample contained. To quantify the absolute abundance of each unique TCRbeta CDR3 rearrangement, sequence reads were collapsed and filtered. For each sample, productive Simpson clonality was calculated as the square root of Simpson's diversity index across productive rearrangements. TCRdb stores this immuneACCESS table with in-frame sequences only. Part of the clones is absent; in the studies checked, under half of the shortfall reflects unresolved V genes, and no reason is known for the rest. The D gene and trimming were derived from the DNA, and the V and J assignments and clone size from that table. Here the sample has around 120,000 clones; approximately 71% occur a single time. The top ten clonotypes cover 2% to 2.5% of the sample.

Overall study results and their limits: How much clinical and demographic metadata was included differed by source and by participant, and the metadata was provided uncurated.

The chain couples TRBV7-2 to TRBJ1-2, with TRBD1 identical over 7 junction bases. The TCR sequence derives from a woman aged 70-85 years with acute or convalescent COVID-19. The specimen sequenced was peripheral blood. CDR3 protein: CASSPPGQFYGYTF. The nucleotide sequence is given as TGTGCCAGCAGCCCACCGGGACAGTTCTATGGCTACACCTTC.